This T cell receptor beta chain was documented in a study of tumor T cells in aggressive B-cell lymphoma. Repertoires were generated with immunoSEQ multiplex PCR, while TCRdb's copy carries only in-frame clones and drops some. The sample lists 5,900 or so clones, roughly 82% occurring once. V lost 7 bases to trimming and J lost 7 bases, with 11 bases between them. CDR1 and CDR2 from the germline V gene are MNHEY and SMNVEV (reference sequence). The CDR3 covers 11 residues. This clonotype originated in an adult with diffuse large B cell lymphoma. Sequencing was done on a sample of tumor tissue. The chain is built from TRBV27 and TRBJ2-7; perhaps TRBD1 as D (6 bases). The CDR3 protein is CASIRGGEQYF. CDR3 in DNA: TGTGCCAGCATCAGGGGTGGAGAGCAGTACTTC.